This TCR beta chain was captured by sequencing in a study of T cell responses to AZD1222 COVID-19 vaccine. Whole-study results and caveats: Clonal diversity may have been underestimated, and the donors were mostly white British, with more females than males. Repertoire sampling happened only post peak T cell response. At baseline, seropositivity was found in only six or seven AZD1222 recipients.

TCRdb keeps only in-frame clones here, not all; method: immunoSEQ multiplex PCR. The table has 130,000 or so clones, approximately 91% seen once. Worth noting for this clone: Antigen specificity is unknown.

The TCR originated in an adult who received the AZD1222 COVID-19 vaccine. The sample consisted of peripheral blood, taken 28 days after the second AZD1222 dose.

The CDR3 sequence is CATTGAGTGNGYTF. In nucleotides, the CDR3 is TGTGCCACTACGGGGGCCGGGACTGGGAATGGCTACACCTTC. The genes are TRBV2 and TRBJ1-2, with a tentative D call TRBD1 (6 bases). Germline assignment: CDR1 SNHLY and CDR2 FYNNEI. Trimming took 10 bases from V and 6 from J, leaving 21 bases between them. The length of the CDR3 is 14 residues.